A single sample gave rise to the 24 T cell receptor beta chains below, sequenced in a study of CD8+CD57+ T cells in acquired aplastic anemia. It was patients with CD8+CD57+ cell expansion by flow cytometry who were chosen for sequencing. The template for TCR beta VDJ and CDR3 sequence profiling was genomic DNA. One entry per CDR3 protein, called by TCRdb with MiXCR from the reads. Here the sample spans roughly 150,000 distinct CDR3 sequences, about 45% being singletons. Input material: sorted CD4+, CD8+, or CD8+CD57+ T cells (not recorded which) from PBMCs. The receptors were gathered from a human donor with aplastic anemia.

This clonotype was detected many times. CDR3 region: CASSLRRVSYNEQFF. CDR3 bases: TGTGCCAGCAGCTTAAGGCGGGTCTCCTACAATGAGCAGTTCTTC. The rearrangement uses TRBV11-2 and TRBJ2-1, with D possibly TRBD2 on 5 matching bases. The CDR3 totals 15 residues. Deletions cut 2 bases from V and 0 bases from J, with 8 bases between. From germline, CDR1 is SGHAT and CDR2 FQNNGV.

Ten or more counts support this clonotype. The chain couples TRBV3-1 to TRBJ2-7; D is possibly TRBD2 (6 bases). V was cut by 1 base and J by 4 bases, with 20 bases left in between. The CDR3 runs to 17 residues. The germline V gene has CDR1 LGHDT and CDR2 YNNKEL (reference sequence). The CDR3 loop reads CASSQGSGTPARYEQYF. The DNA of the CDR3 is TGTGCCAGCAGCCAAGGATCGGGGACTCCCGCTAGATACGAGCAGTACTTC.

The chain recombines TRBV19 with TRBJ2-7; D might be TRBD1 or TRBD2, each matching 7 bases. Germline V lookup: CDR1 LNHDA, CDR2 SQIVND (reference sequence). Trimming cost V 4 bases and J 5 bases, with 15 bases left between them. The CDR3 length is 14 residues. In nucleotides, the CDR3 is TGTGCCAGTAGTAGGGGAGGGACAGTACACGAGCAGTACTTC. Protein product: CASSRGGTVHEQYF. Filled out from reference TRBV19 and TRBJ2-7, the complete variable domain reads DGGITQSPKYLFRKEGQNVTLSCEQNLNHDAMYWYRQDPGQGLRLIYYSQIVNDFQKGDIAEGYSVSREKKESFPLTVTSAQKNPTAFYLCASSRGGTVHEQYFGPGTRLTVT.

This clonotype was counted only a few times. The chain is built from TRBV6-2 or TRBV6-3 and TRBJ1-3, with 10 bases identical to TRBD1. The CDR3 runs 17 residues. The trim removed 3 bases at V and 0 bases at J, leaving 5 bases unmatched. CDR1 is MNHEY, CDR2 SVGEGT, per germline. The CDR3 DNA sequence: TGTGCCAGCAGTTATAGACAGGGGGCGATCTCTGGAAACACCATATATTTT. Translation: CASSYRQGAISGNTIYF.

The sample holds many counts of this clonotype. The chain is built from TRBV20-1 and TRBJ1-5; D is undetermined. Germline V gene lookup returns CDR1 DFQATT and CDR2 SNEGSKA (reference sequence). V shed 0 bases and J shed 7 bases, with 10 bases lying between them. This CDR3 is 13 amino acids long. CDR3 sequence reads: CSARDYREQPQHF. As DNA, the CDR3 is TGCAGTGCTAGAGATTACCGGGAGCAGCCCCAGCATTTT.

This clonotype is a singleton in its sample. A much larger clone lies one base from this, so it may be a read error. The gene calls are TRBV7-9 and TRBJ2-5; possible D gene TRBD1, 5 bases. This CDR3 contains 15 residues. The germline gives CDR1 SEHNR, CDR2 FQNEAQ (reference sequence). The CDR3 nucleotides are TGTGCCAGCAGCCCAGACAGAAACTTCCAAGAGACCCAGCACTTC. It encodes CASSPDRNFQETQHF.

The rearrangement joins TRBV20-1 to TRBJ2-3, with 8 bases identical to TRBD2. The CDR3 has 16 amino acids. V dropped 1 base and J dropped 1; count of bases not matched to a gene: 7. CDR1 and CDR2 (germline): DFQATT, SNEGSKA (reference sequence). CDR3 sequence: CSARVSGGGRTDTQYF. The CDR3 nucleotides read TGCAGTGCTAGAGTCTCCGGGGGGGGACGCACAGATACGCAGTATTTT.

In its sample, this clonotype was seen many times. V gene TRBV19 combines with J gene TRBJ2-1, with TRBD2 matching 9 bases. J was trimmed by 5 bases and V by 5 bases; bases with no gene match: 4. Germline V lookup: CDR1 LNHDA, CDR2 SQIVND (reference sequence). This CDR3 is 14 amino acids long. The CDR3: CASSGPSGNNEQFF. The DNA of the CDR3 is TGTGCCAGTAGTGGGCCTAGCGGGAACAATGAGCAGTTCTTC.

This clonotype has a handful of counts. This chain uses TRBV18 with TRBJ1-6; 7 bases fit TRBD1. V dropped 3 bases and J dropped 3; count of bases not matched to a gene: 5. Germline loops: CDR1 KGHSH, CDR2 LQKENI. This CDR3 has 16 residues. CDR3 DNA sequence: TGTGCCAGCTCACCCAGACAGGGAAGCTATAATTCACCCCTCCACTTT. Its translation: CASSPRQGSYNSPLHF.

The V gene is TRBV24-1, the J gene TRBJ2-1, with a weak D call TRBD1 (5 bases). Germline V CDR1 and CDR2: KGHDR, SFDVKD. CDR3 length: 15 amino acids. V lost 4 bases to trimming and J lost 7 bases, with 16 bases between them. The CDR3, as DNA: TGTGCCACCAGTGACCCCTTAACAGGAGCGAATGAGCAGTTCTTC. Residues: CATSDPLTGANEQFF.

The chain carries TRBV5-4 and TRBJ2-1; TRBD1 agrees at 9 bases. The germline V gene encodes CDR1 SGHNT and CDR2 YYREEE (reference sequence). After removal of 2 bases from V and 7 bases from J, the junction contained 7 bases not matched to a gene. This CDR3 has 15 amino acids. The CDR3 here is CASSFGQGKANEQFF. In nucleotides, the CDR3 is TGTGCCAGCAGCTTCGGACAGGGGAAAGCGAATGAGCAGTTCTTC.

The table lists this clonotype with many counts. The chain couples TRBV7-3 to TRBJ2-3; D might be TRBD2 (5 bases). Germline V gives CDR1 SGHTA, CDR2 FQGTGA. The CDR3 loop spans 14 amino acids. Trimming shortened V by 5 bases and J by 5 bases, and 14 bases separated the two germline ends. The CDR3 sequence: CASSATRVQDTQYF. For the CDR3, the DNA is TGTGCCAGCAGCGCCACTAGGGTTCAAGATACGCAGTATTTT.

This clonotype was counted only a few times. The genes are TRBV20-1 and TRBJ2-4; D is tentatively TRBD1 or TRBD2 (5 bases each). This CDR3 spans 14 amino acids. Trimming shortened V by 3 bases and J by 6 bases, and 15 bases separated the two germline ends. From germline, CDR1 is DFQATT and CDR2 SNEGSKA (reference sequence). CDR3 loop: CSARDGVGVNIQYF. CDR3 sequence (DNA): TGCAGTGCTAGGGACGGGGTGGGGGTAAACATTCAGTACTTC.

The chain combines TRBV24-1 with TRBJ2-2, with D tentatively TRBD2 (5 bases). The length of the CDR3 is 17 residues. Germline V gene data show CDR1 as KGHDR and CDR2 as SFDVKD. Trimming took 5 bases from V and 0 from J, leaving 15 bases between them. The CDR3 DNA sequence: TGTGCCACCAGTGGGAGGCCAGGCGGAGCGAACACCGGGGAGCTGTTTTTT. Its protein product is CATSGRPGGANTGELFF.

This clonotype was seen at least ten times. This chain joins TRBV3-1 and TRBJ1-1; D is undetermined. The germline V and J ends were trimmed by 7 bases and 1 base, with 13 bases remaining between them. Germline values: CDR1 LGHDT, CDR2 YNNKEL (reference sequence). The CDR3 length is 14 residues. The CDR3 reads CASTKEYGNTEAFF. The CDR3 coding sequence is TGTGCCAGCACCAAGGAGTACGGGAACACTGAAGCTTTCTTT.

J is TRBJ2-7 and V is TRBV20-1; D may be TRBD1 (5 bases). The germline V gene has CDR1 DFQATT and CDR2 SNEGSKA (reference sequence). CDR3 size: 12 residues. V lost 1 base and J 5 bases, leaving 9 bases between the germline ends. This chain's CDR3 is CSARVEGDEQYF. CDR3 bases: TGCAGTGCTAGAGTAGAAGGGGACGAGCAGTACTTC.

This rearrangement joins TRBV12-3 or TRBV12-4 to TRBJ1-5; D call uncertain. Trimming cost V 5 bases and J 2 bases, with 10 bases left between them. The CDR3 sequence is 14 residues long. The DNA of the CDR3 is TGTGCCAGCAGTCCCGCGGCGGGCAATCAGCCCCAGCATTTT. It is translated as CASSPAAGNQPQHF.

This clonotype was seen at least ten times. The V and J genes are TRBV6-1 and TRBJ2-7; tentatively, D is TRBD2 (5 bases). The CDR3 has 14 amino acids. Germline CDR1 is MNHNS and CDR2 is SASEGT. V shed 4 bases and J shed 3 bases, with 13 bases lying between them. The CDR3 coding sequence is TGTGCCAGCAGTGTCGGACTGAAAAACTACGAGCAGTACTTC. Amino acids: CASSVGLKNYEQYF.

Ten or more counts support this clonotype. This chain connects TRBV28 to TRBJ1-1; D uncertain. From germline, CDR1 is MDHEN and CDR2 SYDVKM. The CDR3 length is 12 residues. The V and J ends lost 10 bases and 5 bases respectively, with 14 bases between them. CDR3 protein: CATHEGGTEAFF. The CDR3 DNA is TGTGCCACTCACGAGGGTGGAACTGAAGCTTTCTTT.

As regards this clonotype: Possible read error: a much larger clone is one base away. This rearrangement joins TRBV19 to TRBJ2-2; D gene ambiguous. Germline loops: CDR1 LNHDA, CDR2 SQIVND (reference sequence). The V gene lost 3 bases and the J gene lost 5 bases, with 19 bases spanning the gap. The CDR3 consists of 17 residues. The CDR3 DNA is TGTGCCAGTAGTATTAGGATTTCGGCAGTTCGAACCGGGGAGCTGTTTTTT. It is translated as CASSIRISAVRTGELFF.

This clonotype has just a few counts. The rearrangement uses TRBV7-9 and TRBJ2-1; possible D gene TRBD1, 6 bases. This CDR3 is built from 13 residues. CDR1 is SEHNR and CDR2 is FQNEAQ in the germline V gene (reference sequence). V was pared by 7 bases and J by 4 bases, with 11 bases between. CDR3 in amino acids: CASKEGVYNEQFF. CDR3 nucleotide sequence: TGTGCCAGCAAAGAGGGGGTTTACAATGAGCAGTTCTTC.

This sequence joins TRBV6-5 and TRBJ1-2; D is perhaps TRBD1 (6 bases). This CDR3 is 13 amino acids long. The germline CDR1 and CDR2 sequences are MNHEY and SVGAGI. V was trimmed by 6 bases and J by 7 bases, leaving 15 bases between them. The CDR3 bases are TGTGCCAGCAGCTACAGGGTTGGGGGTGGCTACACCTTC. Encoded protein: CASSYRVGGGYTF.

This chain joins TRBV2 and TRBJ2-1; D is uncertain. Trimming took off 4 bases at V and 7 bases at J, with 11 bases between the two ends. CDR3 length: 13 amino acids. The V gene's germline CDR1 is SNHLY and CDR2 FYNNEI. CDR3 protein: CASSVSPFNEQFF. CDR3 in DNA: TGTGCCAGCAGTGTCTCCCCTTTTAATGAGCAGTTCTTC.

A remark on this clonotype: Relative to the germline gene, one junction end is altered; a read error may explain this. The chain recombines TRBV7-9 with TRBJ2-5; no clear D gene. Germline V gene data show CDR1 as SEHNR and CDR2 as FQNEAQ (reference sequence). This CDR3 region has 12 residues. The CDR3 loop is CASSPLGAEAHF. The CDR3 nucleotides are TGTGCCAGCAGCCCCCTTGGAGCCGAAGCGCACTTC.